The 5 T cell receptor beta chains reported below all come from one sample, sequenced in a study of graft-versus-host responses after intestinal transplantation (dated by TCRdb to the early 2020s). Library creation used the immunoSEQ multiplex PCR assay. TCRdb provides this immuneACCESS table in a form limited to in-frame rearrangements. Some clones are lacking; in checked studies, under half of them reflect an unresolved V gene, and why the rest are absent is not known. For this sample there are fewer than 150,000 clones; more than 90% appear just once. Roughly 0.17% of the sample goes to the ten largest clones. This sample's time point label indicates: cells obtained before transplantation from donor or recipient. Their cognate antigens are unknown. The sequencing used unstimulated CD4+ T cells sorted from spleen or lymph node cells, collected before intestinal transplant. All receptors come from a human donor who received an intestinal transplant.

The chain is built from TRBV5-6 and TRBJ2-7; no firm D call. The germline V gene has CDR1 SGHDT and CDR2 YYEEEE. V gave up 0 bases and J gave up 5 bases, with 24 bases separating them. This CDR3 contains 18 residues. The CDR3 bases are TGTGCCAGCAGCTTGGAACGCCGGAGACGGTGGGATGGGAACGAGCAGTACTTC. Translated, it gives CASSLERRRRWDGNEQYF.

The chain combines TRBV12-5 with TRBJ2-5; tentative D call: TRBD2 (5 bases). This CDR3 region has 14 residues. The V gene's germline CDR1 is LGHNT and CDR2 FRNRAP. V lost 5 bases, J lost 3 bases, and 13 bases lay in between. The DNA for the CDR3 is TGTGCTAGTGGTCCGGACTGGATGAAAGAGACCCAGTACTTC. Translation: CASGPDWMKETQYF.

V usage is TRBV12-5 and J usage is TRBJ2-1; 7 bases agree with TRBD2. CDR3 length: 15 residues. Trimming removed 0 bases from V and 7 bases from J; junction bases left unmatched: 6. CDR1 LGHNT and CDR2 FRNRAP come from the germline V gene. In DNA form, the CDR3 reads TGTGCTAGTGGTTTGGTACGAGCGGGGAGAAATGAGCAGTTCTTC. This codes for CASGLVRAGRNEQFF. Using reference TRBV12-5 and TRBJ2-1 for the parts outside the CDR3, the full variable domain is DARVTQTPRHKVTEMGQEVTMRCQPILGHNTVFWYRQTMMQGLELLAYFRNRAPLDDSGMPKDRFSAEMPDATLATLKIQPSEPRDSAVYFCASGLVRAGRNEQFFGPGTRLTVL.

J is TRBJ2-1 and V is TRBV5-4; D unclear. This CDR3 comprises 15 residues. With 0 bases removed from V and 7 bases from J, the gap between germline ends came to 14 bases. The germline V gene has CDR1 SGHNT and CDR2 YYREEE (reference sequence). The CDR3 nucleotides read TGTGCCAGCAGCTTGGATGCCCAGGAATGGAATGAGCAGTTCTTC. It yields the protein CASSLDAQEWNEQFF. The full variable domain, in which reference TRBV5-4 and TRBJ2-1 provide the parts outside the CDR3, is ETGVTQSPTHLIKTRGQQVTLRCSSQSGHNTVSWYQQALGQGPQFIFQYYREEENGRGNFPPRFSGLQFPNYSSELNVNALELDDSALYLCASSLDAQEWNEQFFGPGTRLTVL.

This clone was counted once. The chain couples TRBV4-1 to TRBJ1-6; TRBD1 might be the D (6 bases). The germline gives CDR1 MGHRA, CDR2 YSYEKL. This CDR3 is built from 18 residues. V was clipped by 6 bases and J by 7 bases, with 25 bases between them. As DNA, the CDR3 is TGCGCCAGCAGTCGGACTCACAGGGAAGTCGCGAACAATTCACCCCTCCACTTT. Translated: CASSRTHREVANNSPLHF.